This paragraph covers one T cell receptor (beta chain) sequence. It has no known antigen specificity. One junction end does not reproduce the germline sequence, and a read error may be involved. TCR alpha and beta CDR3 regions were amplified with the iRepertoire nested amplicon-rescue multiplex PCR (arm-PCR) platform from RNA. The input for one-step reverse transcription and amplification was about 100-400 ng of either tissue mRNA or PBMC total RNA. Following bead purification, Illumina adapters were added through a secondary multiplex PCR, and the libraries were then gel-purified between 200 and 400 bp. Libraries carried internal 6-nucleotide barcodes used for demultiplexing. Sequencing of the libraries was done on an Illumina MiSeq using 2x220 or 2x250 nucleotide paired-end reads. In the original analysis: FLASH 1.2.11 was used to merge paired reads, and BWA-MEM then aligned the reads to the GRCh37 human genome before TRA and TRB reads were extracted. An IMGT-derived reference of cassette sequences and CDR3 motifs, with pseudogenes included, was used for V and J assignment. Reads were translated in three frames, and productive CDR3s were defined as those with a C...FGXG motif and no stop codons. Clonotypes were defined as unique combinations of V-J cassette pair and CDR3 amino acid sequence. Hamming distance filtering was applied to reads, with thresholds set by the sequence error rate of each sample in mapped regions. TCRdb trimmed the raw reads at Q25, called clones with MiXCR and kept productive beta chains. CDR3 protein sequences are deduplicated, and each keeps its most common genes and DNA. TCRdb, rather than the study authors, made the V and J calls. Across this sample there are roughly 120,000 distinct CDR3 sequences, with 20% to 25% seen only once. Roughly 15% of the sample belongs to the ten largest clones.

This entry comes from a study of glioma-infiltrating T cells (dated by TCRdb to 2015 to 2016). Concerning the study at large: The study sequenced TCR alpha- and beta-chain repertoires from glioma tissue, from non-neoplastic brain tissue and from matched peripheral blood mononuclear cells. Three low-grade glioma patients, fewer than 10 primary glioblastoma patients, and three non-glioma patients who contributed non-neoplastic brain tissue made up the paired cohort. Each tissue-infiltrating repertoire was compared with the same patient's peripheral blood repertoire to measure divergence between tissue and blood T-cell populations.

General conclusions and limits of the study: The group comparisons were based on small numbers of patients: three non-neoplastic, three low-grade glioma and seven to nine glioblastoma patients. Only a very small number of CDR3 sequences turned up in both tissue and blood, a result put down to high CDR3 diversity combined with limited sampling. VJ-independent divergence between tissue and blood was lower than expected in non-neoplastic patients but higher than expected in all gliomas, particularly low-grade gliomas.

The sequence was obtained from a human donor with low-grade glioma or glioblastoma, undergoing nonglioma brain surgery, or in good health (not recorded which). Sequenced material: glioma tissue, nonneoplastic brain tissue, or PBMCs (not recorded which).

Read as DNA, the sequence is TGTGCCCGCAGCTTTGGCGGGGCTTTCGATGCGCCGTTCTTC. This translates into CARSFGGAFDAPFF. The chain was built from TRBV11-3 and TRBJ2-1; a tentative D call is TRBD2 (6 bases match). In the germline V gene, CDR1 corresponds to SGHNT and CDR2 to YENEEA. The cysteine opens and the phenylalanine closes a CDR3 of 14 amino acids. Only the CDR3 DNA is retained, 42 bases long and in frame from the first base.